Listed here is a single T cell receptor beta chain. Its antigen has not been determined. Base qualities are not recorded, but no much larger clone differs from it by a single base. The protocol used for the library was the immunoSEQ multiplex PCR assay. TCRdb took this table from immuneACCESS and kept in-frame rearrangements with V and J called. Such tables lack part of the clones; where checked against another copy, unresolved V genes explain under half of the gap, and the rest is unexplained. The sample table shows 70,000 or so clones, and about 90% are seen once. The ten largest clonotypes hold about 3% of the sample. This sample stems from a study of T cells after somatic rescue of genetic block (dated by TCRdb to 2018 to 2020). The study in broad terms: The study assessed how robust, over the long term, a T-cell system was when the system had developed through somatic rescue of a genetic block in T-cell development.

The CDR3 measures 15 amino acids from cysteine to phenylalanine. Only the CDR3 portion is preserved as DNA: 45 bases, with reading frame beginning at the first base. From the germline V gene, CDR1 is WSHSY and CDR2 is SAAADI. The V and J ends are trimmed by 2 bases and 2 bases, leaving 10 bases between them. This TCR was sampled from a middle-aged man. The rearrangement combines TRBV10-2 with TRBJ2-1, with the D gene possibly TRBD1 or TRBD2, each one fitting 5 bases. The sequenced sample consisted of peripheral blood mononuclear cells (PBMCs). The DNA sequence is given as TGCGCCAGCAGTGAGCGGGGCTCTACCTACAATGAGCAGTTCTTC. It codes for CASSERGSTYNEQFF.